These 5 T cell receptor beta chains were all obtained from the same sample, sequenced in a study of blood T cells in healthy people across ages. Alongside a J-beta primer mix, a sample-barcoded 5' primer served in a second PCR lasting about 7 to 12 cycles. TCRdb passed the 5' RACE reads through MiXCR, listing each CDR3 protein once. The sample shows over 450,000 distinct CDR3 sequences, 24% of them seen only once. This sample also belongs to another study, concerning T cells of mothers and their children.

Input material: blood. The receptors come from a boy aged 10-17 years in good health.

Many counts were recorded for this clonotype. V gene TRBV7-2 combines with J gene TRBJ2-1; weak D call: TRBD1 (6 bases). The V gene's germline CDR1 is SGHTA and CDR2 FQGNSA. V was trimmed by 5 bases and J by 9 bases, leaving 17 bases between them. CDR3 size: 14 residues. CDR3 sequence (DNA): TGTGCCAGCAGCCGGGCAGGGGCGGTGGGTGAGCAGTTCTTC. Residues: CASSRAGAVGEQFF.

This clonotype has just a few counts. The CDR3: CASSFREKAGPAFF. The DNA of the CDR3 is TGTGCCAGCAGTTTCCGGGAGAAGGCAGGTCCAGCTTTCTTT. This chain joins TRBV27 and TRBJ1-1; D is uncertain. CDR3 length: 14 residues. CDR1 and CDR2 from the germline V gene are MNHEY and SMNVEV (reference sequence). V shed 3 bases and J shed 10 bases, with 18 bases lying between them.

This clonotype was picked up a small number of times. This CDR3 reads CASSQDRAGAANEQFF. DNA of the CDR3: TGCGCCAGCAGCCAAGATCGGGCGGGAGCTGCCAATGAGCAGTTCTTC. This rearrangement joins TRBV4-3 to TRBJ2-1; TRBD2 aligns across 7 bases. Trimming took 0 bases from V and 6 from J; bases not matched to a gene: 8. Germline lookup yields CDR1 LGHNA and CDR2 YSLEER. The CDR3 totals 16 residues.

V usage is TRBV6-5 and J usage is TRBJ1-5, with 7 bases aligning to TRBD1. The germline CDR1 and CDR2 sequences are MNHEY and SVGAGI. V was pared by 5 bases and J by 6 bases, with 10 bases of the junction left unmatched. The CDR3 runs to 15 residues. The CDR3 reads CASSHPDRAGQPQHF. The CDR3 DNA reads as TGTGCCAGCAGTCACCCCGACAGGGCGGGTCAGCCCCAGCATTTT.

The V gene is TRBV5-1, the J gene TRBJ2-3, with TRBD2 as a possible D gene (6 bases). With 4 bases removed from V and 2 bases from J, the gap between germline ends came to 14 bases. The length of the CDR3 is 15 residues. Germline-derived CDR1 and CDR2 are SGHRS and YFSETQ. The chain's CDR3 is CASSRLGLVTDTQYF. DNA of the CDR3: TGCGCCAGCAGCCGACTAGGGTTGGTCACAGATACGCAGTATTTT.